This TCR beta chain is drawn from a study of cytomegalovirus exposure and HLA in healthy donors. The protocol was immunoSEQ multiplex PCR, while the TCRdb copy is restricted to in-frame clones and leaves out a portion. The sample has 150,000 or so clones; roughly 89% are singletons. Germline V gene sequence: CDR1 SGHRS, CDR2 YFSETQ. With V trimmed by 0 bases and J by 3 bases, 12 bases remained unmatched. The CDR3 is 17 residues long. The receptor was derived from a woman younger than 35 in good health and CMV-seropositive. The chain employs TRBV5-1 and TRBJ2-7, with 7 nucleotides matching TRBD1. Specimen: PBMCs. Here the CDR3 reads CASSLVFRETGSYEQYF. The CDR3 nucleotides are TGCGCCAGCAGCTTGGTCTTTCGCGAGACAGGGAGCTACGAGCAGTACTTC. Filled out from reference TRBV5-1 and TRBJ2-7, the complete variable domain reads KAGVTQTPRYLIKTRGQQVTLSCSPISGHRSVSWYQQTPGQGLQFLFEYFSETQRNKGNFPGRFSGRQFSNSRSEMNVSTLELGDSALYLCASSLVFRETGSYEQYFGPGTRLTVT.